One and the same sample provided the 4 T cell receptor beta chains below, sequenced in a study of cytomegalovirus exposure and HLA in healthy donors. A multiplex PCR was run with 60 Vbeta primers and 13 Jbeta primers. Profiled with immunoSEQ multiplex PCR; TCRdb holds only in-frame clones, not every one. With more than 95,000 clones in the sample, the ten largest clones hold about 2.2%. The sample taken for sequencing was PBMCs. Source of these receptors: a man aged 35 to 55 in good health and CMV-seronegative.

This chain links TRBV18 with TRBJ2-3, with 16 nucleotides matching TRBD2. Germline-derived CDR1 and CDR2 are KGHSH and LQKENI. Unmatched junction bases numbered 1, after V lost 3 bases and J lost 4 bases. The CDR3 has 16 amino acids. CDR3: CASSPGTSGRADTQYF. DNA of the CDR3: TGTGCCAGCTCACCGGGGACTAGCGGGAGGGCAGATACGCAGTATTTT.

The chain has TRBV5-4 and TRBJ2-7, with D possibly matching TRBD2 (5 bases). V lost 4 bases to trimming and J lost 6 bases, with 20 bases between them. Germline-derived CDR1 and CDR2 are SGHNT and YYREEE (reference sequence). The CDR3 consists of 15 residues. The CDR3 bases are TGTGCCAGCAGCCACACCCCGGAGGCTTGGGTCGAGCAGTACTTC. It codes for CASSHTPEAWVEQYF.

The V gene is TRBV6-5, the J gene TRBJ1-1; D remains ambiguous. CDR3 size: 12 residues. Germline CDR1 is MNHEY and CDR2 is SVGAGI. Trimming left V 8 bases short and J 4 bases short, with 11 bases between. CDR3 nucleotide sequence: TGTGCCAGCCAAGAAACGGGCACTGAAGCTTTCTTT. Protein: CASQETGTEAFF.

The chain combines TRBV29-1 with TRBJ1-5; unclear D gene. This CDR3 contains 13 residues. With 5 bases removed from V and 4 bases from J, the gap between germline ends came to 12 bases. Germline loops: CDR1 SQVTM, CDR2 ANQGSEA. In nucleotides, the CDR3 is TGCAGCGTTTCCGGGTTAAGAAATCAGCCCCAGCATTTT. Its translation: CSVSGLRNQPQHF.